This T cell receptor (beta chain) was sequenced in a study of CD8+ T cells in alopecia areata. Turning to the study itself: Once tofacitinib had been taken for 6 to 18 months, 6 months off drug followed.

As for treatment: oral pan-JAK inhibitor, 5-10 mg twice daily. This CDR3 region has 16 residues. Overall study results and limits: Significant decreases in scalp clonality and expanded CD8+ clones followed tofacitinib treatment. It was observed that many expanded lesional clones persisted in scalp and blood during tofacitinib.

Extracted RNA was reverse transcribed, and the resulting cDNA served as sequencing template. Generated by immunoSEQ multiplex PCR, the TCRdb table keeps only in-frame clones and is missing some. The sample lists about 270,000 clones, approximately 60% occurring once. Regarding this clone: Its antigen is as yet unknown.

The specimen comprised CD4+ T cells sorted from blood, sampled around week 54, from a patient treated with tofacitinib. This TCR was sampled from a human donor with alopecia areata. The chain is built from TRBV1 and TRBJ2-1; TRBD1 is taken as the D call from the table, unchecked against the DNA. TRBV1 constitutes a pseudogene. CDR3 sequence (DNA): TGCACCAGCAGCCACCTCCGGGACAGGGGGCTCAATGAGCAGTTCTTC. Its protein product is CTSSHLRDRGLNEQFF.